Following are 27 T cell receptor beta chains from one sample sequenced in a study of T cells in Graves' hyperthyroidism and ophthalmopathy. The CDR3 regions of TCR beta were amplified from RNA transcripts. The HTBI set primed first-round TCR CDR3 RT-PCR. TCRdb recomputed calls from the multiplex PCR reads with MiXCR, one row per CDR3 protein. The data show approximately 610,000 distinct CDR3 sequences, approximately 16% seen once. The sequenced sample was blood. These receptors came from a woman under 30 with Graves' hyperthyroidism.

This clonotype was found many times. The chain is built from TRBV20-1 and TRBJ2-1, with 15 bases fitting TRBD2. The junction had 12 bases not matched to a gene; V was cut back by 3 bases and J by 3 bases. The CDR3 has 19 residues. The germline gives CDR1 DFQATT, CDR2 SNEGSKA (reference sequence). CDR3 residues: CSARYYGTSGRKGYNEQFF. For the CDR3, the DNA is TGCAGTGCTAGGTACTACGGGACTAGCGGGAGGAAAGGCTACAATGAGCAGTTCTTC.

At least ten counts were recorded for this clonotype. The J gene is TRBJ2-3, the V gene TRBV11-3; weak D call: TRBD2 (5 bases). Germline assignment: CDR1 SGHNT and CDR2 YENEEA. The CDR3 consists of 15 residues. The germline V and J ends were trimmed by 2 bases and 4 bases, with 13 bases remaining between them. The CDR3 DNA sequence: TGTGCCAGCAGCTTACTAGAGGGTAGGGCAGATACGCAGTATTTT. It is translated as CASSLLEGRADTQYF.

The chain carries TRBV10-3 and TRBJ1-5; D gene uncertain. The V gene's germline CDR1 is ENHRY and CDR2 SYGVKD. Trimming removed 2 bases at V and 5 bases at J, with 7 bases between. The CDR3 totals 13 residues. CDR3 amino acids: CAISEERDQPQHF. DNA for the CDR3: TGTGCCATCAGTGAGGAACGGGATCAGCCCCAGCATTTT.

This clonotype was counted a few times. The chain employs TRBV4-1 and TRBJ1-2; no definite D call. The V end was cut by 0 bases, the J end by 1 base, with 9 bases between. CDR1 is MGHRA, CDR2 YSYEKL, per germline. The CDR3 has 15 amino acids. CDR3 sequence (DNA): TGCGCCAGCAGCCAAGATCACGGGATTAACTATGGCTACACCTTC. It codes for CASSQDHGINYGYTF.

Worth noting for this clonotype: A much larger clone is a single base away; this may be a read error. The chain carries TRBV6-2 or TRBV6-3 and TRBJ2-5; 9 nucleotides agree with TRBD2. The CDR3 runs to 14 residues. J gave up 5 bases and V 7 bases, and 8 bases lay outside the gene matches. The germline CDR1 and CDR2 sequences are MNHEY and SVGEGT. CDR3 sequence reads: CASIRLAAVETQYF. The DNA for the CDR3 is TGTGCCAGCATTAGACTAGCGGCAGTGGAGACCCAGTACTTC.

This chain joins TRBV20-1 and TRBJ2-7, with TRBD2 matching over 12 bases. Germline-derived CDR1 and CDR2 are DFQATT and SNEGSKA (reference sequence). Trimming at V came to 1 base and at J to 7 bases, leaving 11 bases not matched to a gene. The CDR3 runs to 16 residues. The CDR3 protein is CSARGAGLAGGGEQYF. The DNA for the CDR3 is TGCAGTGCTAGAGGGGCTGGGCTAGCGGGGGGGGGAGAGCAGTACTTC.

There are many counts of this clonotype. The chain uses TRBV30 and TRBJ2-7, with 7 bases fitting TRBD1. Germline CDR1 and CDR2: GTSNPN and SVGIG (reference sequence). Unmatched junction bases numbered 10, after V lost 4 bases and J lost 7 bases. CDR3 length: 13 residues. Here the CDR3 reads CAWKGALLGEQYF. CDR3 DNA sequence: TGTGCCTGGAAGGGGGCGCTCCTGGGGGAGCAGTACTTC.

This clonotype has a handful of counts. V and J are TRBV28 and TRBJ1-2, with 7 bases aligning to TRBD1. Germline CDR1 MDHEN, CDR2 SYDVKM. The CDR3 spans 13 residues. J was trimmed by 7 bases and V by 10 bases; bases with no gene match: 12. The CDR3 here is CATETGTTSGYTF. The CDR3 coding sequence is TGTGCCACCGAGACAGGGACAACCTCTGGCTACACCTTC.

The table lists this clonotype with many counts. The chain employs TRBV3-1 and TRBJ1-1; no clear D gene. The V gene lost 4 bases and the J gene lost 11 bases, with 17 bases spanning the gap. Germline V gives CDR1 LGHDT, CDR2 YNNKEL (reference sequence). The CDR3 is 13 residues long. The CDR3: CASSLRMGGSAFF. In DNA form, the CDR3 reads TGTGCCAGCAGCCTTCGAATGGGAGGTTCCGCTTTCTTT.

The rearrangement uses TRBV10-2 and TRBJ1-6, with D possibly being TRBD1 (5 bases). The germline CDR1 and CDR2 sequences are WSHSY and SAAADI. The V gene lost 2 bases and the J gene lost 11 bases, with 16 bases spanning the gap. CDR3 length: 15 amino acids. CDR3 loop: CASSEARVQTPPLHF. As DNA, the CDR3 is TGCGCCAGCAGTGAGGCCAGGGTACAAACACCACCCCTCCACTTT.

This clonotype was counted between two and nine times. V gene TRBV6-5 combines with J gene TRBJ1-1; a weak D match, TRBD1 (5 bases). The CDR3 totals 15 residues. CDR1 MNHEY and CDR2 SVGAGI come from the germline V gene. V was pared by 2 bases and J by 6 bases, with 16 bases between. In nucleotides, the CDR3 is TGTGCCAGCAGTTACCCGACAGTGGTCAGGTCTGAAGCTTTCTTT. Translation: CASSYPTVVRSEAFF.

This clonotype was counted a few times. This chain links TRBV18 with TRBJ2-7; D is perhaps TRBD1 (5 bases). The CDR3 extends over 14 amino acids. CDR1 and CDR2 from the germline V gene are KGHSH and LQKENI. Trimming shortened V by 2 bases and J by 3 bases, and 11 bases separated the two germline ends. The CDR3 loop is CASSPKRGHYEQYF. For the CDR3, the DNA is TGTGCCAGCTCACCAAAAAGGGGCCACTACGAGCAGTACTTC.

Turning to this clonotype: One end of the junction varies from germline; a read error may be responsible. The chain recombines TRBV12-3 or TRBV12-4 with TRBJ2-1, with a possible D match to TRBD2 (6 bases). This CDR3 has 11 amino acids. The CDR3 DNA is TGTGCCGGCAGTCGGCGGGATGGGCAGTTCTTC. Protein product: CAGSRRDGQFF.

The gene calls are TRBV12-3 or TRBV12-4 and TRBJ2-1, with TRBD2 identical over 10 bases. The CDR3 spans 15 residues. V gave up 6 bases and J gave up 5 bases; unmatched junction bases: 7. The CDR3 region has the DNA TGTGCCAGCAGACTCAGCGGGGGGGGAAACAATGAGCAGTTCTTC. It is translated as CASRLSGGGNNEQFF.

Ten or more counts support this clonotype. This sequence joins TRBV27 and TRBJ2-1; weak D call: TRBD2 (6 bases). The CDR3 is 17 residues long. CDR1 and CDR2 from the germline V gene are MNHEY and SMNVEV (reference sequence). Trimming shortened V by 4 bases and J by 6 bases, and 22 bases separated the two germline ends. DNA for the CDR3: TGTGCCAGCAGTTCAACCCCCGGTCTAGCGAGTACCAATGAGCAGTTCTTC. The encoded protein is CASSSTPGLASTNEQFF.

This clonotype has a count of ten or more. The chain joins TRBV28 to TRBJ2-5; the match to TRBD1 covers 10 bases. Germline CDR1 and CDR2: MDHEN and SYDVKM. The CDR3 length is 18 residues. V lost 9 bases to trimming and J lost 4 bases; unmatched junction nucleotides: 20. CDR3 amino acids: CARTPCVRPGQGLETQYF. The CDR3 DNA follows: TGTGCCAGAACCCCCTGCGTACGTCCGGGACAGGGGTTAGAGACCCAGTACTTC.

This clonotype was seen at least ten times. J is TRBJ2-5 and V is TRBV2, with 8 bases identical to TRBD2. CDR3 length: 14 residues. The J segment lost 4 bases and the V segment lost 7 bases, leaving 8 bases of the junction unmatched. Germline loops: CDR1 SNHLY, CDR2 FYNNEI. The CDR3: CASTDGRAIETQYF. In DNA form, the CDR3 reads TGTGCCAGCACCGACGGGAGGGCCATAGAGACCCAGTACTTC.

This sequence joins TRBV5-1 and TRBJ1-5; a weak D match, TRBD1 (5 bases). Germline CDR1 SGHRS, CDR2 YFSETQ. The ends were cut back, 0 bases at V and 6 bases at J, with 13 bases in the middle. This CDR3 region has 15 residues. The CDR3 loop reads CASSLEGVGAQPQHF. The CDR3 DNA reads TGCGCCAGCAGCTTGGAAGGGGTCGGAGCTCAGCCCCAGCATTTT.

This clonotype was detected once. The junction shows a germline mismatch at one end, possibly a read error. The rearrangement links TRBV4-3 to TRBJ2-5; D perhaps matches TRBD2 (10 bases). Looked up from germline, CDR1 is LGHNA and CDR2 is YSLEER. The CDR3 is 19 residues long. In DNA form, the CDR3 reads TGCGCCAGCAGCCAGGGGACAGGGCTAGCGGGGGCAAGACAAGAGGCCCAGTACTTC. Its protein is CASSQGTGLAGARQEAQYF.

The chain employs TRBV6-1 and TRBJ2-7; D unclear. V dropped 6 bases and J dropped 2 bases, with 17 bases sitting between them. The CDR3 is 15 residues long. Germline CDR1 MNHNS, CDR2 SASEGT. For the CDR3, the DNA is TGTGCCAGCAGCCCGCACCCCCGGGCTCCCTACGAGCAGTACTTC. Residues: CASSPHPRAPYEQYF.

This clonotype was seen many times. This chain links TRBV28 with TRBJ2-7; TRBD2 is a possible D gene (5 bases). CDR3 length: 11 residues. The ends were cut back, 7 bases at V and 6 bases at J, with 10 bases in the middle. Per germline, CDR1 MDHEN and CDR2 SYDVKM. The chain's CDR3 is CASTEETEQYF. As DNA, the CDR3 is TGTGCCAGCACGGAGGAGACCGAGCAGTACTTC.

The chain uses TRBV5-1 and TRBJ2-1, with TRBD2 matching over 10 bases. This CDR3 spans 17 amino acids. The V segment lost 6 bases and the J segment 8 bases; nucleotides outside the gene matches: 17. The germline CDR1 and CDR2 sequences are SGHRS and YFSETQ. In nucleotides, the CDR3 is TGCGCCAGCACCATTGGTATCGGGACTAGCGTTTTCGATGAGCAGTTCTTC. Protein product: CASTIGIGTSVFDEQFF.

This clonotype showed up just a few times. V usage is TRBV6-5 and J usage is TRBJ2-1; no definite D call. The CDR3 extends over 14 amino acids. The germline CDR1 and CDR2 sequences are MNHEY and SVGAGI. Trimming removed 0 bases at V and 3 bases at J, with 6 bases between. CDR3 bases: TGTGCCAGCAGTTACTCGGCTTTCTACAATGAGCAGTTCTTC. Encoded protein: CASSYSAFYNEQFF.

The chain links TRBV4-1 to TRBJ2-3, with 10 bases identical to TRBD2. The V and J ends lost 1 base and 2 bases, in that order; junction bases with no gene match: 6. The CDR3 runs to 17 residues. CDR1 is MGHRA, CDR2 YSYEKL, per germline. DNA of the CDR3: TGCGCCAGCAGCCAAGGGCTAGCGGGGGAACTCACAGATACGCAGTATTTT. Protein product: CASSQGLAGELTDTQYF.

This clonotype was counted a few times. The chain uses TRBV28 and TRBJ2-1; D is tentatively TRBD1 or TRBD2 (5 bases each). The CDR3 has 14 amino acids. CDR1 is MDHEN and CDR2 is SYDVKM in the germline V gene. Trimming left V 3 bases short and J 3 bases short, with 9 bases between. CDR3: CASSLGVDYNEQFF. The CDR3, as DNA: TGTGCCAGCAGTTTGGGGGTGGACTACAATGAGCAGTTCTTC.

Regarding this clonotype: A much larger clone sits a single nucleotide away, making a read error possible. The chain couples TRBV12-3 or TRBV12-4 to TRBJ2-2; 13 bases are a match to TRBD2. This CDR3 region has 16 residues. Written as DNA, the CDR3 is TGTGCCAGCAGTTGGACTAGCGGGAGAAGGTTCGGGGGGCTGTTTTTT. It is translated as CASSWTSGRRFGGLFF.

In this sample, this clonotype turned up many times. V and J are TRBV20-1 and TRBJ2-7; perhaps D is TRBD1 or TRBD2 (5 bases each). There are 15 residues in the CDR3. Germline assignment: CDR1 DFQATT and CDR2 SNEGSKA (reference sequence). V shed 6 bases and J shed 3 bases, with 21 bases lying between them. The CDR3 is CSAATPGTRRYEQYF. The CDR3 DNA sequence: TGCAGTGCGGCAACCCCCGGGACCAGACGCTACGAGCAGTACTTC.